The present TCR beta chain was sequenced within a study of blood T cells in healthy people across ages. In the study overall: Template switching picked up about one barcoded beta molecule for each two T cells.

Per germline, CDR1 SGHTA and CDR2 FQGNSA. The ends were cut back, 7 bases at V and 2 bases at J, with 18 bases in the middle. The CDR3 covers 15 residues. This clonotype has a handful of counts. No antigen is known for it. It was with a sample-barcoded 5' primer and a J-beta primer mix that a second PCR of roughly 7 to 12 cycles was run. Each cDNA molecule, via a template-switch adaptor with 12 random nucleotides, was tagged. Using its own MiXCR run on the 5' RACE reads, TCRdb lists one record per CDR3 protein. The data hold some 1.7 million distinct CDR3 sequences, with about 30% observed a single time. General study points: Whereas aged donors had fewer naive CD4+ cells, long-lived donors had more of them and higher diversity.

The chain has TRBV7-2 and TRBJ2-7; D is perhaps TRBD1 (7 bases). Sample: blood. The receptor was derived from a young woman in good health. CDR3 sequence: CASNTRGASAYEQYF. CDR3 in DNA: TGTGCCAGCAACACCAGGGGGGCCTCGGCCTACGAGCAGTACTTC.